What follows are 27 T cell receptor beta chains derived from one specimen sequenced in a study of blood T cell repertoires in COVID-19. This table comes from immunoSEQ multiplex PCR, and its TCRdb copy is limited to in-frame clones, with some not included. The sample gives about 220,000 clones, 80% to 90% of which show up once; 2.9% is in the top ten. The sample consisted of peripheral blood. The receptors were gathered from a man aged 50-60 years who had recovered from COVID-19.

The chain uses TRBV5-6 and TRBJ2-1; 9 positions match TRBD2. This CDR3 comprises 16 residues. V was pared by 4 bases and J by 6 bases, with 11 bases of the junction left unmatched. From germline, CDR1 is SGHDT and CDR2 YYEEEE. This CDR3 is CASSRGLAGVSNEQFF. The DNA of the CDR3 is TGTGCCAGCAGCCGGGGTTTAGCGGGAGTTAGCAATGAGCAGTTCTTC.

This chain connects TRBV24-1 to TRBJ1-5, with unresolved D. Trimming stripped 2 bases from V and 5 bases from J, with 6 bases between. This CDR3 comprises 13 residues. CDR1 KGHDR and CDR2 SFDVKD come from the germline V gene. CDR3 in amino acids: CATSDYEYQPQHF. The CDR3 nucleotides are TGTGCCACCAGTGATTATGAGTATCAGCCCCAGCATTTT.

The rearrangement links TRBV30 to TRBJ1-2; the match to TRBD1 covers 7 bases. There are 15 residues in the CDR3. Unmatched junction bases numbered 10, after V lost 2 bases and J lost 4 bases. The germline V gene encodes CDR1 GTSNPN and CDR2 SVGIG (reference sequence). The CDR3 DNA sequence: TGTGCCTGGAGTATTAACAGGGGAGAGGGCTATGGCTACACCTTC. As protein: CAWSINRGEGYGYTF.

This chain uses TRBV7-9 with TRBJ2-3, with TRBD1 matching over 7 bases. The CDR3 totals 17 residues. V gave up 5 bases and J gave up 4 bases; unmatched junction bases: 15. Germline V lookup: CDR1 SEHNR, CDR2 FQNEAQ (reference sequence). The CDR3: CASSRTGEVFLADTQYF. As DNA, the CDR3 is TGTGCCAGCAGCCGAACAGGGGAAGTTTTCCTTGCAGATACGCAGTATTTT.

The chain couples TRBV5-5 to TRBJ2-7, with 7 bases that match TRBD1. This CDR3 has 13 residues. V lost 3 bases to trimming and J lost 3 bases; unmatched junction nucleotides: 3. Germline values: CDR1 SGHKS, CDR2 YYEKEE (reference sequence). For the CDR3, the DNA is TGTGCCAGCAGCTATGGGGACAGCTACGAGCAGTACTTC. The encoded protein is CASSYGDSYEQYF.

The chain links TRBV3-1 (or the pseudogene TRBV3-2) to TRBJ2-5, with a possible D match to TRBD2 (7 bases). There are 16 residues in the CDR3. Trimming shortened V by 4 bases and J by 5 bases, and 20 bases separated the two germline ends. Germline V gene data show CDR1 as LGHDT and CDR2 as YNNKEL (reference sequence). CDR3 amino acids: CASSPPGGGSFETQYF. In DNA, the CDR3 is TGTGCCAGCAGCCCGCCCGGGGGCGGGAGTTTTGAGACCCAGTACTTC.

The gene calls are TRBV6-6 and TRBJ2-3; no definite D call. V lost 0 bases and J 4 bases, leaving 11 bases between the germline ends. Germline V gene sequence: CDR1 MNHNY, CDR2 SVGAGI (reference sequence). The CDR3 covers 15 residues. The CDR3 protein is CASSYSLMAADTQYF. CDR3 coding DNA: TGTGCCAGCAGTTACTCCCTTATGGCCGCAGATACGCAGTATTTT.

The V gene is TRBV2, the J gene TRBJ1-2, with no clear D. Germline CDR1 reads SNHLY; CDR2 reads FYNNEI. Trimming stripped 7 bases from V and 3 bases from J, with 9 bases between. CDR3 size: 12 residues. CDR3 DNA: TGTGCCAGCACGGCAGACTACTATGGCTACACCTTC. Protein sequence: CASTADYYGYTF.

This chain uses TRBV7-9 with TRBJ2-1, with a weak D call TRBD2 (5 bases). The CDR3 consists of 15 residues. V was clipped by 4 bases and J by 0 bases, with 10 bases between them. Germline V gene sequence: CDR1 SEHNR, CDR2 FQNEAQ (reference sequence). The CDR3 nucleotides read TGTGCCAGCAGCTCAACTAGGAGCTCCTACAATGAGCAGTTCTTC. It yields the protein CASSSTRSSYNEQFF.

This chain uses TRBV4-1 with TRBJ1-3, with D maybe TRBD1 (6 bases). This CDR3 region has 15 residues. Germline V CDR1 and CDR2: MGHRA, YSYEKL. Trimming left V 1 base short and J 3 bases short, with 10 bases between. CDR3 in DNA: TGCGCCAGCAGCCAAGGCGGGGGGCTTGGAAACACCATATATTTT. Protein product: CASSQGGGLGNTIYF.

V and J are TRBV30 and TRBJ1-6, with 7 positions matching TRBD1. Trimming took 8 bases from V and 9 from J; bases not matched to a gene: 10. The CDR3 consists of 13 residues. Looked up from germline, CDR1 is GTSNPN and CDR2 is SVGIG (reference sequence). CDR3 residues: CARRQGQGSPLHF. CDR3 bases: TGTGCCCGCCGACAGGGCCAGGGTTCACCCCTCCACTTT.

The chain combines TRBV27 with TRBJ2-5, with 7 positions matching TRBD2. Losses at the gene ends were 1 base for V and 7 bases for J; bases not matched to a gene: 12. The CDR3 is 16 amino acids. The germline CDR1 and CDR2 sequences are MNHEY and SMNVEV (reference sequence). The CDR3 DNA is TGTGCCAGCAGTTTATTTCTCCAGGGAGGGATGGCGACCCAGTACTTC. Translated, it gives CASSLFLQGGMATQYF.

The chain joins TRBV10-3 to TRBJ2-1; 12 nucleotides line up with TRBD1. CDR1 is ENHRY and CDR2 is SYGVKD in the germline V gene. V was clipped by 3 bases and J by 7 bases; unmatched bases: 4. The CDR3 totals 15 residues. CDR3 DNA: TGTGCCATCAGTGAAGGGACAGGGGGCTTAAATGAGCAGTTCTTC. It is translated as CAISEGTGGLNEQFF.

This chain joins TRBV7-9 and TRBJ1-6; D may be TRBD1 (5 bases). Deletions cut 5 bases from V and 10 bases from J, with 18 bases between. The CDR3 has 15 residues. The germline V gene has CDR1 SEHNR and CDR2 FQNEAQ (reference sequence). This CDR3 reads CASSLRQLPGSPLHF. DNA of the CDR3: TGTGCCAGCAGCCTTAGACAGCTTCCTGGGTCACCCCTCCACTTT.

On this clone itself: The same CDR3 can be traced to other DNA sequences in this sample. The V call is TRBV18, the J call TRBJ1-6; 9 bases align to TRBD1. Germline V lookup: CDR1 KGHSH, CDR2 LQKENI. The CDR3 spans 14 residues. J lost 7 bases, V lost 4 bases, and 2 bases had no gene match. DNA for the CDR3: TGTGCCAGCTCACGGGACAGGGAAAATTCACCCCTCCACTTT. Its protein is CASSRDRENSPLHF.

CDR3 loop: CASSPFAYGSSPLHF. In DNA form, the CDR3 reads TGTGCCAGCAGTCCTTTCGCCTACGGGTCTTCACCCCTCCACTTT. The chain carries TRBV27 and TRBJ1-6; D is ambiguous. CDR1 and CDR2 from the germline V gene are MNHEY and SMNVEV (reference sequence). This CDR3 is built from 15 residues. With 5 bases removed from V and 9 bases from J, the gap between germline ends came to 17 bases.

V usage is TRBV9 and J usage is TRBJ2-1, with 10 nucleotides matching TRBD2. The CDR3 covers 16 residues. Germline V gives CDR1 SGDLS, CDR2 YYNGEE. The ends lost 0 bases at V and 6 bases at J; junction bases unmatched: 6. The CDR3 protein is CASSVVPSGGPNEQFF. As DNA, the CDR3 is TGTGCCAGCAGCGTAGTGCCTAGCGGGGGTCCCAATGAGCAGTTCTTC. Drawing the rest from reference TRBV9 and TRBJ2-1, the complete variable domain is DSGVTQTPKHLITATGQRVTLRCSPRSGDLSVYWYQQSLDQGLQFLIQYYNGEERAKGNILERFSAQQFPDLHSELNLSSLELGDSALYFCASSVVPSGGPNEQFFGPGTRLTVL.

V usage is TRBV29-1 and J usage is TRBJ2-4; 13 positions agree with TRBD2. The CDR3 contains 16 residues. Germline CDR1 is SQVTM and CDR2 is ANQGSEA. Unmatched junction bases numbered 12, after V lost 5 bases and J lost 8 bases. As DNA, the CDR3 is TGCAGCGTTAATGGACTAGCGGGAGAGGGTGCGGACATTCAGTACTTC. Its protein is CSVNGLAGEGADIQYF.

The chain joins TRBV15 to TRBJ1-5, with D possibly matching TRBD1 (5 bases). The V end was cut by 1 base, the J end by 2 bases, with 18 bases between. CDR1 LNHNV and CDR2 YYDKDF come from the germline V gene (reference sequence). There are 18 residues in the CDR3. CDR3 region: CATSRARMSGGGNQPQHF. CDR3 bases: TGTGCCACCAGCAGAGCCCGGATGTCGGGGGGGGGCAATCAGCCCCAGCATTTT.

This clone has a handful of counts. This rearrangement joins TRBV7-2 to TRBJ1-6; TRBD1 matches 8 bases. Germline assignment: CDR1 SGHTA and CDR2 FQGNSA. The CDR3 has 15 residues. V gave up 4 bases and J gave up 6 bases; unmatched junction bases: 5. CDR3 sequence: CASSSQGAFNSPLHF. The CDR3 coding sequence is TGTGCCAGCAGCTCCCAGGGGGCGTTTAATTCACCCCTCCACTTT.

The rearrangement links TRBV27 to TRBJ2-7, with TRBD1 matching over 7 bases. J lost 1 base, V lost 5 bases, and 8 bases had no gene match. The CDR3 extends over 15 amino acids. The germline V gene has CDR1 MNHEY and CDR2 SMNVEV (reference sequence). The CDR3 sequence is CASSPAGTVSYEQYF. DNA of the CDR3: TGTGCCAGCAGTCCCGCCGGGACAGTTTCCTACGAGCAGTACTTC.

The chain links TRBV24-1 to TRBJ2-1, with 12 bases lining up with TRBD2. V lost 3 bases, J lost 9 bases, and 8 bases stayed unmatched. The germline CDR1 and CDR2 sequences are KGHDR and SFDVKD. The CDR3 totals 16 residues. The CDR3 here is CATSDEYGLAGTEQFF. The CDR3 DNA is TGTGCCACCAGTGATGAATATGGACTAGCGGGAACTGAGCAGTTCTTC.

J is TRBJ2-7 and V is TRBV7-9; D remains unclear. This CDR3 region has 16 residues. Germline loops: CDR1 SEHNR, CDR2 FQNEAQ (reference sequence). Trimming cost V 5 bases and J 0 bases, with 17 bases left between them. The CDR3 DNA sequence: TGTGCCAGCAGCCACCCTCCCGGTGCTCGCTCCTACGAGCAGTACTTC. Amino acids: CASSHPPGARSYEQYF.

The chain has TRBV4-1 and TRBJ2-2; 11 bases line up with TRBD1. The CDR3 runs 17 residues. CDR1 MGHRA and CDR2 YSYEKL come from the germline V gene. V lost 0 bases and J lost 7; bases outside the gene matches: 7. CDR3 loop: CASSQEGQGAIFGELFF. The CDR3, as DNA: TGCGCCAGCAGCCAAGAAGGACAGGGGGCGATTTTCGGGGAGCTGTTTTTT.

The V call is TRBV4-1, the J call TRBJ2-7; 11 positions agree with TRBD1. Looked up from germline, CDR1 is MGHRA and CDR2 is YSYEKL. The CDR3 has 16 residues. Trimming removed 1 base from V and 2 bases from J; junction bases left unmatched: 4. CDR3 amino acids: CASSQVAGQGAYEQYF. DNA of the CDR3: TGCGCCAGCAGCCAAGTGGCGGGACAGGGGGCCTACGAGCAGTACTTC.

The chain uses TRBV5-1 and TRBJ2-5, with 11 bases matching TRBD2. The germline CDR1 and CDR2 sequences are SGHRS and YFSETQ. This CDR3 contains 15 residues. V lost 4 bases and J lost 5; bases outside the gene matches: 7. The CDR3 coding sequence is TGCGCCAGCAGCATGACTAGCGGGATCCGGGAGACCCAGTACTTC. Amino acid sequence: CASSMTSGIRETQYF.

V usage is TRBV27 and J usage is TRBJ2-1, with D possibly being TRBD2 (7 bases). This CDR3 spans 16 amino acids. Trimming cost V 6 bases and J 2 bases, with 17 bases left between them. CDR1 is MNHEY, CDR2 SMNVEV, per germline (reference sequence). The CDR3 spells CASRQGRLAAYNEQFF. The CDR3 bases are TGTGCCAGCAGACAGGGACGACTAGCAGCCTACAATGAGCAGTTCTTC.